This T cell receptor (beta chain) was sequenced during a study of T cell repertoires in cytomegalovirus infection. At the level of the study: The public TCR beta signatures pointed to both CMV infection and matching HLA type.

Using its own MiXCR run on the reads, TCRdb lists one record per CDR3 protein. The table has approximately 160,000 distinct CDR3 sequences, more than 15% seen once. Deletions cut 0 bases from V and 5 bases from J, with 5 bases between. Germline V gene lookup returns CDR1 LGHNA and CDR2 YSLEER. This CDR3 region has 13 residues. This clonotype has a count of ten or more. Its antigen is currently unknown. Regarding the study as a whole: Dominant in the ex vivo response were TCR beta clonotypes restricted by HLA-C and specific for CMV. Cumulative frequency of public TCR beta families picked out carriers of CMV plus the relevant HLA.

The sample taken for sequencing was CD8+ T cells from PBMCs. The chain combines TRBV4-3 with TRBJ2-1; the D is unclear. The receptor was isolated from a human donor in good health (CMV status not recorded). Some clones in this sample may be carry-over from other donors' samples. The CDR3 region is CASSQDIHNEQFF. DNA of the CDR3: TGCGCCAGCAGCCAAGATATCCACAATGAGCAGTTCTTC.